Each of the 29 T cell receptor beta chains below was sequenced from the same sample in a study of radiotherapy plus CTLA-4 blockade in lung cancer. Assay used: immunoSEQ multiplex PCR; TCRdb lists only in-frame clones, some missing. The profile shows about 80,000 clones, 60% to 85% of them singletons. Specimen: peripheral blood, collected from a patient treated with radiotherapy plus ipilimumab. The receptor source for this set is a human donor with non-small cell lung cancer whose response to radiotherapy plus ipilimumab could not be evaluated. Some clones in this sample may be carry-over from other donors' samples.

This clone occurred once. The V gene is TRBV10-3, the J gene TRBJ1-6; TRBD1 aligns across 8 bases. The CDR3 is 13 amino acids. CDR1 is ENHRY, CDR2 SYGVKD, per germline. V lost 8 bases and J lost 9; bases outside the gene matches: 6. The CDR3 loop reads CAIHSGGSSPLHF. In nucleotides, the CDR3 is TGTGCCATCCACTCAGGGGGCAGTTCACCCCTCCACTTT.

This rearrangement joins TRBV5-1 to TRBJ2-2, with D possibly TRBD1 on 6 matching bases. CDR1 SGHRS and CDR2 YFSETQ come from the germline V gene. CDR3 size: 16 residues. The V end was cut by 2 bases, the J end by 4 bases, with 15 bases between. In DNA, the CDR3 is TGCGCCAGCAGCTTTGCAGGGGCGCTGAGCACCGGGGAGCTGTTTTTT. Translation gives CASSFAGALSTGELFF.

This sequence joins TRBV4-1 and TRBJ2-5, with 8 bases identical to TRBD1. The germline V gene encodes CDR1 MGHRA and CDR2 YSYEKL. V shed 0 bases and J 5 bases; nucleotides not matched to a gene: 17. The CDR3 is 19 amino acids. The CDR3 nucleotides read TGCGCCAGCAGCCAAGATTACCCCCCCCGGGACAGGTTTTCCGAGACCCAGTACTTC. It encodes CASSQDYPPRDRFSETQYF.

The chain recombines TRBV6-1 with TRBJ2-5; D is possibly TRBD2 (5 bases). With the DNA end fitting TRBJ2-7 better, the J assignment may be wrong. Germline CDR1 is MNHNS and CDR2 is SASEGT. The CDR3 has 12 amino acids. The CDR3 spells CASSGRRDEQYF. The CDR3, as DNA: TGTGCCAGCAGTGGCAGGCGGGACGAGCAGTACTTC.

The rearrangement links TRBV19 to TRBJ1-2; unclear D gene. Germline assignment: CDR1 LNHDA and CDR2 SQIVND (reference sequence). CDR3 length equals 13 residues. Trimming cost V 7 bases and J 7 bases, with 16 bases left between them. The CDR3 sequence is CASNLLRGGGYTF. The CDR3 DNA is TGTGCCAGTAATCTCCTCCGAGGAGGTGGCTACACCTTC.

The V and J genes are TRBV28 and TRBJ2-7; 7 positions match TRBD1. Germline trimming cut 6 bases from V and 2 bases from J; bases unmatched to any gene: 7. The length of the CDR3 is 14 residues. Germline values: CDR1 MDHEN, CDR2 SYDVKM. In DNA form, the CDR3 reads TGTGCCAGCAGCCAGACAGGGAGCACCTACGAGCAGTACTTC. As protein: CASSQTGSTYEQYF. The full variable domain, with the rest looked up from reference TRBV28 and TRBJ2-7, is DVKVTQSSRYLVKRTGEKVFLECVQDMDHENMFWYRQDPGLGLRLIYFSYDVKMKEKGDIPEGYSVSREKKERFSLILESASTNQTSMYLCASSQTGSTYEQYFGPGTRLTVT.

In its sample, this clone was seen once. CDR3 residues: CASSLGGGSHYEQYF. The CDR3 nucleotides read TGCGCCAGCAGCTTGGGAGGGGGATCTCACTACGAGCAGTACTTC. The chain employs TRBV5-1 and TRBJ2-7, with D possibly TRBD1 on 6 matching bases. Looked up from germline, CDR1 is SGHRS and CDR2 is YFSETQ. The germline V and J ends were trimmed by 0 bases and 3 bases, with 13 bases remaining between them. The CDR3 is 15 amino acids.

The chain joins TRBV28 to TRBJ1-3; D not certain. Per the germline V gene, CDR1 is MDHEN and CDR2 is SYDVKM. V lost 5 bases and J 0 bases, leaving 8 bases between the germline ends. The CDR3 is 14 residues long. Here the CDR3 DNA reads TGTGCCAGCAGTCTTCTCGGCTCTGGAAACACCATATATTTT. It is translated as CASSLLGSGNTIYF. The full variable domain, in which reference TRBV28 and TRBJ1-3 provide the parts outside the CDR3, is DVKVTQSSRYLVKRTGEKVFLECVQDMDHENMFWYRQDPGLGLRLIYFSYDVKMKEKGDIPEGYSVSREKKERFSLILESASTNQTSMYLCASSLLGSGNTIYFGEGSWLTVV.

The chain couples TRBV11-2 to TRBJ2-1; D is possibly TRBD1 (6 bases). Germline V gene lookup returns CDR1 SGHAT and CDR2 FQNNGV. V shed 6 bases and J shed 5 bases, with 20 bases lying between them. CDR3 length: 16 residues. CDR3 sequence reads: CASSPTPGALHNEQFF. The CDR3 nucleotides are TGTGCCAGCAGTCCCACCCCAGGGGCCCTCCACAATGAGCAGTTCTTC.

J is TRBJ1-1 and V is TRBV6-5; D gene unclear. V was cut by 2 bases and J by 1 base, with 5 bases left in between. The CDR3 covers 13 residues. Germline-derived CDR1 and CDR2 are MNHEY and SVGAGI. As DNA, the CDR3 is TGTGCCAGCAGTTACCTGGCGAACACTGAAGCTTTCTTT. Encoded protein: CASSYLANTEAFF.

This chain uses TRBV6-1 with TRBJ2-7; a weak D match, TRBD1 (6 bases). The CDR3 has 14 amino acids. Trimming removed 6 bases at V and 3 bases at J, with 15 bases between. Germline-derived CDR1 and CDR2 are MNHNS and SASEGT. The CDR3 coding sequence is TGTGCCAGCAGAAAGGGACAACTTGACTACGAGCAGTACTTC. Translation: CASRKGQLDYEQYF.

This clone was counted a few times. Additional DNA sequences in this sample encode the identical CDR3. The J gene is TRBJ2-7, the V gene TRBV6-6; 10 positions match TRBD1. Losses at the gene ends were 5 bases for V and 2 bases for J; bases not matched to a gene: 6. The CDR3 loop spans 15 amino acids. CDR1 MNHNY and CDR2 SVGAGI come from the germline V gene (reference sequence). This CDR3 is CASSPRQGAAYEQYF. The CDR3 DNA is TGTGCCAGCAGTCCAAGACAGGGGGCAGCCTACGAGCAGTACTTC.

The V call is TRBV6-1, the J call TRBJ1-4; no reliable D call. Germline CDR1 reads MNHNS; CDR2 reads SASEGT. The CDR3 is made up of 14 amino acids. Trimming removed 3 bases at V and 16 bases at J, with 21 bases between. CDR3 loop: CASSEVGGGLEPFF. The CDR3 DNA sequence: TGTGCCAGCAGTGAGGTCGGCGGCGGACTTGAGCCGTTTTTT.

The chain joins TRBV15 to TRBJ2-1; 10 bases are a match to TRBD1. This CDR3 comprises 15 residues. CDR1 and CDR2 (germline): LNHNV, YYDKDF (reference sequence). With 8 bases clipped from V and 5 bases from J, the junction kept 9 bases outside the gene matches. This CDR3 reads CATRQGAILHNEQFF. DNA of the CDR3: TGTGCCACCCGACAGGGGGCAATTTTACACAATGAGCAGTTCTTC.

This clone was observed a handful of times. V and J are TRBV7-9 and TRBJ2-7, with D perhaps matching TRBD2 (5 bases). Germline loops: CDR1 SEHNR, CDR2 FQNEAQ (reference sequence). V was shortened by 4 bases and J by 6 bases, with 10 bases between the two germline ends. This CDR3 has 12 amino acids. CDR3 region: CASSSGIGEQYF. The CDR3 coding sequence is TGTGCCAGCAGCTCGGGGATCGGCGAGCAGTACTTC.

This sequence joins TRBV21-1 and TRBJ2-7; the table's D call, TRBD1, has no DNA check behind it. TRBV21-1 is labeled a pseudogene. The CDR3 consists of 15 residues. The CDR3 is CASSKPGQDSYEQYF. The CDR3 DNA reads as TGTGCCAGCAGCAAACCGGGACAGGATTCCTACGAGCAGTACTTC.

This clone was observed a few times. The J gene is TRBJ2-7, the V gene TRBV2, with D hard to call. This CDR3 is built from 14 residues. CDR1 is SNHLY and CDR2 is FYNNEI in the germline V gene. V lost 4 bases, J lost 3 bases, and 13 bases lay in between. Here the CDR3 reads CASSVLALGYEQYF. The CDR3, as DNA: TGTGCCAGCAGTGTTCTGGCCCTAGGCTACGAGCAGTACTTC.

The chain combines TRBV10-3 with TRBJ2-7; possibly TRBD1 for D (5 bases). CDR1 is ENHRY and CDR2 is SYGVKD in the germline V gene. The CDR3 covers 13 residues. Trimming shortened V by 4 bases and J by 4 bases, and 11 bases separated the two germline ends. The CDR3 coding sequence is TGTGCCATCAGTGCGGACACGGAGTACGAGCAGTACTTC. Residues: CAISADTEYEQYF.

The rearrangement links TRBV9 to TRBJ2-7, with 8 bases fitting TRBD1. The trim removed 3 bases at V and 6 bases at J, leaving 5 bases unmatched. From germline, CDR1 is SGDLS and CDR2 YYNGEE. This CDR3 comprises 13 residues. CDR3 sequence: CASSAGQGFEQYF. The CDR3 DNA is TGTGCCAGCAGCGCCGGACAGGGCTTCGAGCAGTACTTC.

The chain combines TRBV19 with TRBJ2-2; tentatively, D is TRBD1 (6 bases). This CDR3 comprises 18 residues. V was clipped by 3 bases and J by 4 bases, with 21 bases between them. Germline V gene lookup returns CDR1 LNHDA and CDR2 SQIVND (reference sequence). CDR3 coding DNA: TGTGCCAGTAGTATTCAGGGACAAGACCACTTCGGCACCGGGGAGCTGTTTTTT. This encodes CASSIQGQDHFGTGELFF.

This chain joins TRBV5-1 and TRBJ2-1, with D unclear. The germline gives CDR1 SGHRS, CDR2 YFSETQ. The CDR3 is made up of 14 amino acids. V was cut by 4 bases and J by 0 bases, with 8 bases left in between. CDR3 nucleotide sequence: TGCGCCAGCAGCGCTCCGAGCTCCTACAATGAGCAGTTCTTC. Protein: CASSAPSSYNEQFF.

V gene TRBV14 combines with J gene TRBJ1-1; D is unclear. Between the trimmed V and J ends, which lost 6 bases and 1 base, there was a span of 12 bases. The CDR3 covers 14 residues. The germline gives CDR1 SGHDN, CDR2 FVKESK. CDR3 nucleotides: TGTGCCAGCAGTCACACTAGACGGAACACTGAAGCTTTCTTT. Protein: CASSHTRRNTEAFF.

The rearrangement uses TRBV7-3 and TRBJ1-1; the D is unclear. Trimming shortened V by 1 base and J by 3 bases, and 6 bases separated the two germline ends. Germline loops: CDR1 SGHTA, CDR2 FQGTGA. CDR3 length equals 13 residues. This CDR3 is CASSLRRDTEAFF. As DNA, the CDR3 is TGTGCCAGCAGCTTAAGGAGGGACACTGAAGCTTTCTTT. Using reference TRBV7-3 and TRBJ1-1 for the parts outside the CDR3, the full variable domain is GAGVSQTPSNKVTEKGKYVELRCDPISGHTALYWYRQSLGQGPEFLIYFQGTGAADDSGLPNDRFFAVRPEGSVSTLKIQRTERGDSAVYLCASSLRRDTEAFFGQGTRLTVV.

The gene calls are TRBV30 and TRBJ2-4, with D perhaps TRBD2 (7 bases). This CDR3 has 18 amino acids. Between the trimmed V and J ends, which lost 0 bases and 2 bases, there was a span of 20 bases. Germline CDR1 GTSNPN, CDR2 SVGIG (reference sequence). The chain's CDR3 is CAWSVRGAEAVTKNIQYF. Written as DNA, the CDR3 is TGTGCCTGGAGTGTACGGGGGGCTGAAGCAGTCACCAAAAACATTCAGTACTTC.

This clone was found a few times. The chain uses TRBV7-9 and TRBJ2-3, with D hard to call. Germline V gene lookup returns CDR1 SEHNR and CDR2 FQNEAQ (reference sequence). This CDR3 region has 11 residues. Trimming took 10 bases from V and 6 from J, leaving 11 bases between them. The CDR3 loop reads CATATGDTQYF. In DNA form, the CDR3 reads TGTGCCACCGCGACCGGGGATACGCAGTATTTT. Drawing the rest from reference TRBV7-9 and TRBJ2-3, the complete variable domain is DTGVSQNPRHKITKRGQNVTFRCDPISEHNRLYWYRQTLGQGPEFLTYFQNEAQLEKSRLLSDRFSAERPKGSFSTLEIQRTEQGDSAMYLCATATGDTQYFGPGTRLTVL.

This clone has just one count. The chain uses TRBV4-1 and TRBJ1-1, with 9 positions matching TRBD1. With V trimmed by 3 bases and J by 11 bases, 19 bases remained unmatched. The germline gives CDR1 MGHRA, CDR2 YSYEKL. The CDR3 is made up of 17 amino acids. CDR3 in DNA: TGCGCCAGCAGCCAGGATCTTCCGGGACAGGGTGCCGCGCGGGCTTTCTTT. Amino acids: CASSQDLPGQGAARAFF.

CDR3 sequence: CASSQEDAGSLTGELFF. CDR3 coding DNA: TGCGCCAGCAGCCAAGAAGATGCGGGCAGCCTCACCGGGGAGCTGTTTTTT. This sequence joins TRBV4-1 and TRBJ2-2; weak D call: TRBD2 (5 bases). Trimming stripped 0 bases from V and 4 bases from J, with 15 bases between. Germline V gene lookup returns CDR1 MGHRA and CDR2 YSYEKL. The CDR3 consists of 17 residues.

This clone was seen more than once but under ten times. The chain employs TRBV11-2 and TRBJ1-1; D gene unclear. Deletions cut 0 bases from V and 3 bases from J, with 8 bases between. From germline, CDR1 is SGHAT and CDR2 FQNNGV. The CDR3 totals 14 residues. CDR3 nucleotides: TGTGCCAGCAGCTTAGATGCAGCGGACACTGAAGCTTTCTTT. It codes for CASSLDAADTEAFF.

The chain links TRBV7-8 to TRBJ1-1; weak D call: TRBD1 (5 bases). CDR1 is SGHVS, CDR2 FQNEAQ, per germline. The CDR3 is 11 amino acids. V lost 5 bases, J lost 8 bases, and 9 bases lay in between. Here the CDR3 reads CASSPDREAFF. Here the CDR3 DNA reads TGTGCCAGCAGCCCCGACAGAGAAGCTTTCTTT.